This entry lists 20 T cell receptor beta chains sequenced from one sample in a study of regulatory T cells in long-lasting Graves disease. Time point given: newly diagnosed GD, antithyroid drugs for less than 3 months. The authors made the TCR library using RNA they extracted from PBMCs. The TCR beta library used iRepertoire HTBI primers with Arm-PCR amplification of CDR3. TCRdb re-called the multiplex PCR reads with MiXCR, one entry per CDR3 protein. The profile shows 540,000 or so distinct CDR3 sequences, less than 15% of them singletons. This same sample was also taken into another study, of T cells in Graves' hyperthyroidism and ophthalmopathy.

Sequences were derived from peripheral blood mononuclear cells (PBMCs), sampled at new diagnosis, from a patient treated with antithyroid drugs. These receptors originate from a man aged 25-45 years with Graves disease.

This clonotype has ten or more counts. The rearrangement links TRBV2 to TRBJ2-1; tentatively, D is TRBD1 (5 bases). V was cut by 7 bases and J by 2 bases, with 9 bases left in between. The CDR3 sequence is 13 residues long. Germline V lookup: CDR1 SNHLY, CDR2 FYNNEI. The CDR3 sequence is CASKGPAYNEQFF. CDR3 nucleotide sequence: TGTGCCAGCAAGGGGCCCGCCTACAATGAGCAGTTCTTC.

This clonotype was observed many times. The gene calls are TRBV7-2 and TRBJ1-5; 7 nucleotides agree with TRBD1. This CDR3 has 19 amino acids. With V trimmed by 3 bases and J by 0 bases, 14 bases remained unmatched. Germline CDR1 is SGHTA and CDR2 is FQGNSA. CDR3 amino acids: CASSLWDSSIPFSNQPQHF. The CDR3 nucleotides are TGTGCCAGCAGCTTGTGGGACAGCTCGATTCCTTTTAGCAATCAGCCCCAGCATTTT.

This clonotype was observed at least ten times. The rearrangement uses TRBV12-3 or TRBV12-4 and TRBJ2-2; tentatively, D is TRBD2 (6 bases). CDR3 size: 14 residues. Trimming cost V 5 bases and J 7 bases, with 14 bases left between them. CDR3 bases: TGTGCCAGCAGTAACTGGAGGGCGGGCGGGGAGCTGTTTTTT. It is translated as CASSNWRAGGELFF.

This clonotype was counted ten times or more. The chain combines TRBV5-1 with TRBJ2-5, with D tentatively TRBD2 (6 bases). In germline, CDR1 is SGHRS, CDR2 YFSETQ. The CDR3 consists of 16 residues. Trimming took off 3 bases at V and 4 bases at J, with 19 bases between the two ends. The CDR3 reads CASSWRRVGSGETQYF. DNA of the CDR3: TGCGCCAGCAGCTGGCGGAGGGTGGGTTCAGGAGAGACCCAGTACTTC.

The sample holds a few counts of this clonotype. The V gene is TRBV6-9, the J gene TRBJ2-1, with 8 positions matching TRBD2. Germline CDR1 MNHGY, CDR2 SVAAGI. The CDR3 is 16 amino acids. V dropped 4 bases and J dropped 6; count of bases not matched to a gene: 11. The CDR3 sequence is CASSLGAGAMANEQFF. The CDR3 nucleotides are TGTGCCAGCAGTTTGGGAGCGGGAGCGATGGCCAATGAGCAGTTCTTC.

The CDR3, as DNA: TGTGCCAGCAGTTCGCCTCTCCGCCAAGAGACCCAGTACTTC. This encodes CASSSPLRQETQYF. V usage is TRBV5-5 and J usage is TRBJ2-5; no clear D. The CDR3 spans 14 residues. The V gene's germline CDR1 is SGHKS and CDR2 YYEKEE (reference sequence). V was trimmed by 5 bases and J by 1 base, leaving 12 bases between them.

CDR3 nucleotides: TGTGCCAGCAGCCCAGGCGCGGGGGTAGGACAGCCCCAGCATTTT. It specifies CASSPGAGVGQPQHF. The rearrangement joins TRBV7-9 to TRBJ1-5; D perhaps matches TRBD1 (5 bases). The CDR3 consists of 15 residues. The germline V gene encodes CDR1 SEHNR and CDR2 FQNEAQ (reference sequence). V was pared by 5 bases and J by 7 bases, with 18 bases between. Full variable domain (outside the CDR3, taken from reference TRBV7-9 and TRBJ1-5): DTGVSQNPRHKITKRGQNVTFRCDPISEHNRLYWYRQTLGQGPEFLTYFQNEAQLEKSRLLSDRFSAERPKGSFSTLEIQRTEQGDSAMYLCASSPGAGVGQPQHFGDGTRLSIL.

This clonotype came up many times. The chain joins TRBV13 to TRBJ2-3; D is possibly TRBD2 (5 bases). V lost 5 bases and J 9 bases, leaving 12 bases between the germline ends. Germline CDR1 PRHDT, CDR2 FYEKMQ (reference sequence). This CDR3 is built from 12 residues. The DNA for the CDR3 is TGTGCCAGCAGCCCCCCGGGGAAGACGCAGTATTTT. As protein: CASSPPGKTQYF.

This clonotype was recorded at least ten times. This chain joins TRBV27 and TRBJ2-7; 7 nucleotides match TRBD1. The germline V gene has CDR1 MNHEY and CDR2 SMNVEV (reference sequence). The J segment lost 8 bases and the V segment lost 5 bases, leaving 9 bases of the junction unmatched. The CDR3 loop spans 13 amino acids. CDR3 bases: TGTGCCAGCAGTCCGGGACAGACTATGAAGCAGTACTTC. As protein: CASSPGQTMKQYF.

This clonotype showed up many times. V gene TRBV4-1 combines with J gene TRBJ1-1, with D maybe TRBD1 (6 bases). CDR3 length: 14 residues. Trimming removed 3 bases from V and 5 bases from J, with 13 bases in between. Germline CDR1 reads MGHRA; CDR2 reads YSYEKL. The CDR3 protein is CASSQPGVGTEAFF. For the CDR3, the DNA is TGCGCCAGCAGCCAGCCAGGGGTCGGGACTGAAGCTTTCTTT.

This clonotype turned up a few times. The chain couples TRBV2 to TRBJ1-3, with D possibly TRBD1 on 5 matching bases. The ends were cut back, 5 bases at V and 0 bases at J, with 14 bases in the middle. Germline values: CDR1 SNHLY, CDR2 FYNNEI. The CDR3 consists of 16 residues. The CDR3 DNA is TGTGCCAGCAGTAACTCGGGACCTAACTCTGGAAACACCATATATTTT. Encoded protein: CASSNSGPNSGNTIYF.

This clonotype appeared many times. The rearrangement uses TRBV11-1 and TRBJ2-1; no clear D. CDR3 length equals 13 residues. Germline assignment: CDR1 SGHAT and CDR2 FQDESV (reference sequence). Trimming left V 3 bases short and J 8 bases short, with 11 bases between. The CDR3 coding sequence is TGTGCCAGCAGCTTGCGGTCTCTGCATGAGCAGTTCTTC. Amino acids: CASSLRSLHEQFF. Variable domain in full (rest from reference TRBV11-1 and TRBJ2-1): EAEVAQSPRYKITEKSQAVAFWCDPISGHATLYWYRQILGQGPELLVQFQDESVVDDSQLPKDRFSAERLKGVDSTLKIQPAELGDSAMYLCASSLRSLHEQFFGPGTRLTVL.

The chain couples TRBV2 to TRBJ2-3; D ambiguous. The J call is doubtful: the DNA matches TRBJ2-1 better. From germline, CDR1 is SNHLY and CDR2 FYNNEI. The CDR3 length is 11 residues. The CDR3 nucleotides are TGTGCCAGCAGCTCCGTACGTGGGCAGTTCTTC. This translates into CASSSVRGQFF.

This clonotype was seen at least ten times. The rearrangement uses TRBV5-1 and TRBJ2-7; D remains unclear. The CDR3 runs 16 residues. V shed 0 bases and J shed 2 bases, with 15 bases lying between them. Germline CDR1 is SGHRS and CDR2 is YFSETQ. CDR3 loop: CASSLAGSHQPYEQYF. The CDR3 nucleotides are TGCGCCAGCAGCTTGGCAGGTAGTCATCAACCCTACGAGCAGTACTTC.

This clonotype was observed at least ten times. CDR3: CASSPPWTRNYNEQFF. The CDR3 coding sequence is TGTGCCAGCAGTCCTCCGTGGACGCGGAACTACAATGAGCAGTTCTTC. This chain joins TRBV27 and TRBJ2-1; D is unresolved. CDR1 is MNHEY and CDR2 is SMNVEV in the germline V gene (reference sequence). CDR3 length: 16 residues. V was cut by 5 bases and J by 3 bases, with 17 bases left in between.

The chain joins TRBV5-1 to TRBJ2-2; maybe TRBD2 (6 bases). CDR1 and CDR2 (germline): SGHRS, YFSETQ. V lost 4 bases, J lost 3 bases, and 16 bases lay in between. CDR3 length equals 16 residues. CDR3 coding DNA: TGCGCCAGCAGCCCGCCCGTAGCGGCAGACACCGGGGAGCTGTTTTTT. This encodes CASSPPVAADTGELFF.

This clonotype was observed many times. This rearrangement joins TRBV20-1 to TRBJ2-1, with 7 bases fitting TRBD2. The CDR3 runs to 12 residues. Germline loops: CDR1 DFQATT, CDR2 SNEGSKA (reference sequence). V lost 4 bases and J lost 5; bases outside the gene matches: 2. This CDR3 reads CSATGTNNEQFF. DNA of the CDR3: TGCAGTGCTACCGGGACTAACAATGAGCAGTTCTTC.

This clonotype was seen many times. The chain employs TRBV20-1 and TRBJ2-3; D remains ambiguous. Germline lookup yields CDR1 DFQATT and CDR2 SNEGSKA (reference sequence). V dropped 5 bases and J dropped 0 bases, with 9 bases sitting between them. This CDR3 region has 13 residues. The CDR3 is CSAVRVSTDTQYF. The CDR3 DNA is TGCAGTGCTGTTAGGGTTAGCACAGATACGCAGTATTTT.

At least ten counts were recorded for this clonotype. The chain uses TRBV18 and TRBJ2-3; D uncertain. CDR3 size: 13 residues. V was trimmed by 3 bases and J by 6 bases, leaving 10 bases between them. CDR1 is KGHSH, CDR2 LQKENI, per germline. The CDR3 coding sequence is TGTGCCAGCTCACCTCAGCTTCAGGATACGCAGTATTTT. It translates to CASSPQLQDTQYF. The full variable domain, in which reference TRBV18 and TRBJ2-3 provide the parts outside the CDR3, is NAGVMQNPRHLVRRRGQEARLRCSPMKGHSHVYWYRQLPEEGLKFMVYLQKENIIDESGMPKERFSAEFPKEGPSILRIQQVVRGDSAAYFCASSPQLQDTQYFGPGTRLTVL.

The DNA of the CDR3 is TGCAGTGCTAGATCTCAGTTTAGGATGAACACTGAAGCTTTCTTT. This encodes CSARSQFRMNTEAFF. The chain joins TRBV20-1 to TRBJ1-1; no clear D. The V gene's germline CDR1 is DFQATT and CDR2 SNEGSKA (reference sequence). Trimming took 2 bases from V and 0 from J, leaving 13 bases between them. The CDR3 spans 15 residues.